This passage covers 13 T cell receptor beta chains from one sample sequenced in a study of resident and recirculating memory T cells in vitiligo. Repertoires were generated with immunoSEQ multiplex PCR, while TCRdb's copy carries only in-frame clones and drops some. Here the sample spans around 43,000 clones, about nine tenths being singletons. Sequencing was done on a sample of blood. The receptors were gathered from a male donor with vitiligo.

CDR3 in DNA: TGTGCCAGTAGTACCTTCGCGGGGGGGGGAGAGACCCAGTACTTC. This sequence encodes CASSTFAGGGETQYF. The genes are TRBV19 and TRBJ2-5; 9 positions agree with TRBD2. V shed 4 bases and J 4 bases; nucleotides not matched to a gene: 7. Looked up from germline, CDR1 is LNHDA and CDR2 is SQIVND (reference sequence). The CDR3 is made up of 15 amino acids.

J is TRBJ2-5 and V is TRBV6-5; a possible D gene is TRBD1 (8 bases). The J call may be incorrect, as the DNA end agrees better with TRBJ2-7. Germline V gene lookup returns CDR1 MNHEY and CDR2 SVGAGI. This CDR3 contains 15 residues. CDR3 protein: CASSYTGGASYEQYF. For the CDR3, the DNA is TGTGCCAGCAGCTATACAGGGGGGGCCTCCTACGAGCAGTACTTC.

The chain recombines TRBV9 with TRBJ2-1, with 12 bases fitting TRBD2. CDR3 length: 17 residues. CDR1 SGDLS and CDR2 YYNGEE come from the germline V gene. Trimming at V came to 0 bases and at J to 2 bases, leaving 3 bases not matched to a gene. The CDR3 region is CASSVAGLAGTYNEQFF. Written as DNA, the CDR3 is TGTGCCAGCAGCGTAGCCGGACTAGCGGGGACCTACAATGAGCAGTTCTTC. The full variable domain, with the rest looked up from reference TRBV9 and TRBJ2-1, is DSGVTQTPKHLITATGQRVTLRCSPRSGDLSVYWYQQSLDQGLQFLIQYYNGEERAKGNILERFSAQQFPDLHSELNLSSLELGDSALYFCASSVAGLAGTYNEQFFGPGTRLTVL.

This rearrangement joins TRBV18 to TRBJ1-2, with a weak D call TRBD1 (6 bases). Per the germline V gene, CDR1 is KGHSH and CDR2 is LQKENI. CDR3 length: 14 amino acids. Trimming removed 2 bases at V and 7 bases at J, with 14 bases between. CDR3 protein: CASSPRAGVGGYTF. Here the CDR3 DNA reads TGTGCCAGCTCACCAAGGGCAGGGGTAGGTGGCTACACCTTC. Complete variable domain (other parts from reference TRBV18 and TRBJ1-2): NAGVMQNPRHLVRRRGQEARLRCSPMKGHSHVYWYRQLPEEGLKFMVYLQKENIIDESGMPKERFSAEFPKEGPSILRIQQVVRGDSAAYFCASSPRAGVGGYTFGSGTRLTVV.

CDR3 residues: CASRGTEYGYTF. In nucleotides, the CDR3 is TGTGCCAGCAGGGGGACAGAATATGGCTACACCTTC. This chain joins TRBV2 and TRBJ1-2, with 7 positions matching TRBD1. The CDR3 consists of 12 residues. Germline V gives CDR1 SNHLY, CDR2 FYNNEI. The V and J ends lost 6 bases and 5 bases, in that order; junction bases with no gene match: 3. Drawing the rest from reference TRBV2 and TRBJ1-2, the complete variable domain is EPEVTQTPSHQVTQMGQEVILRCVPISNHLYFYWYRQILGQKVEFLVSFYNNEISEKSEIFDDQFSVERPDGSNFTLKIRSTKLEDSAMYFCASRGTEYGYTFGSGTRLTVV.

V usage is TRBV9 and J usage is TRBJ1-5; 8 bases align to TRBD1. This CDR3 has 14 residues. Germline-derived CDR1 and CDR2 are SGDLS and YYNGEE. V gave up 4 bases and J gave up 5 bases; unmatched junction bases: 5. CDR3: CASSLTGVDQPQHF. DNA for the CDR3: TGTGCCAGCAGCCTGACAGGGGTAGATCAGCCCCAGCATTTT.

The CDR3 DNA reads as TGTGCCAGCCGGCCGGGACAGTCCAATCAGCCCCAGCATTTT. Amino acid sequence: CASRPGQSNQPQHF. The rearrangement links TRBV6-6 to TRBJ1-5, with 7 positions matching TRBD1. CDR1 and CDR2 (germline): MNHNY, SVGAGI (reference sequence). Losses at the gene ends were 8 bases for V and 3 bases for J; bases not matched to a gene: 7. The CDR3 loop spans 14 amino acids.

The chain recombines TRBV4-1 with TRBJ2-2, with 7 bases identical to TRBD1. Trimming at V came to 3 bases and at J to 6 bases, leaving 1 base not matched to a gene. Germline values: CDR1 MGHRA, CDR2 YSYEKL. The CDR3 loop spans 13 amino acids. For the CDR3, the DNA is TGCGCCAGCAGCCAGACAGGGTCCGGGGAGCTGTTTTTT. This encodes CASSQTGSGELFF.

The V and J genes are TRBV9 and TRBJ2-2, with D maybe TRBD2 (6 bases). This CDR3 contains 17 residues. Looked up from germline, CDR1 is SGDLS and CDR2 is YYNGEE. Trimming removed 2 bases at V and 2 bases at J, with 16 bases between. In DNA, the CDR3 is TGTGCCAGCAGCGTCGGGATAGCGGTTGATAACACCGGGGAGCTGTTTTTT. Amino acids: CASSVGIAVDNTGELFF.

This clone was seen a handful of times. V and J are TRBV13 and TRBJ2-5, with 14 bases aligning to TRBD2. The CDR3 spans 14 residues. From germline, CDR1 is PRHDT and CDR2 FYEKMQ (reference sequence). The junction had 1 base not matched to a gene; V was cut back by 5 bases and J by 5 bases. CDR3 in DNA: TGTGCCAGCAGCCGGACTAGCGGGGGGGAGACCCAGTACTTC. This translates into CASSRTSGGETQYF.

The count of this clone is one. The junction and the germline gene differ at one end; a read error may be behind it. This chain uses TRBV2 with TRBJ2-7; possible D gene TRBD1, 5 bases. CDR1 is SNHLY and CDR2 is FYNNEI in the germline V gene. The CDR3 extends over 10 amino acids. The CDR3 DNA sequence: TGTGCCAGCAGTGGGAACAGGCCGTTTTTC. Its translation: CASSGNRPFF.

Details on this clone: This CDR3 is also generated by other DNA sequences in the sample. The gene calls are TRBV9 and TRBJ1-2, with D possibly TRBD1 on 6 matching bases. The CDR3 covers 15 residues. V was trimmed by 0 bases and J by 4 bases, leaving 13 bases between them. Germline loops: CDR1 SGDLS, CDR2 YYNGEE. The CDR3 region has the DNA TGTGCCAGCAGCGTAGCCAGGGGAGATGCCTATGGCTACACCTTC. Translation gives CASSVARGDAYGYTF.

The chain employs TRBV6-5 and TRBJ2-5; 8 bases are shared with TRBD1. CDR1 MNHEY and CDR2 SVGAGI come from the germline V gene. This CDR3 has 15 residues. With 6 bases clipped from V and 4 bases from J, the junction kept 10 bases outside the gene matches. The chain's CDR3 is CASSPTGVVRETQYF. Here the CDR3 DNA reads TGTGCCAGCAGCCCGACAGGGGTTGTTCGAGAGACCCAGTACTTC.